The 15 T cell receptor beta chains below come from one sample, sequenced in a study of post-analysis software for immune sequencing data. The study, taken as a whole, reports: When patients were compared with controls, a handful of TRBV segments were more frequent, TRBV5-6, TRBV5-1 and TRBV20-1 among them.

No antigen has been identified for these receptors. Built from TCR beta cDNA, the libraries had unique molecular identifiers in them. TCRdb redid the calling of the PCR reads with MiXCR, one entry per CDR3 protein. Here the sample spans 800,000 to 950,000 distinct CDR3 sequences, approximately 53% being singletons. What was sequenced was blood. Receptors originate from a girl between 5 and 17 years old with multiple sclerosis.

The chain uses TRBV5-6 and TRBJ2-1, with 7 bases identical to TRBD2. J gave up 6 bases and V 0 bases, and 9 bases lay outside the gene matches. The CDR3 extends over 16 amino acids. The germline V gene has CDR1 SGHDT and CDR2 YYEEEE. CDR3 bases: TGTGCCAGCAGCTTGGATCAGAGGGAGGGTTGCAATGAGCAGTTCTTC. It translates to CASSLDQREGCNEQFF.

This clonotype has just a few counts. The chain is built from TRBV7-3 and TRBJ2-1, with a tentative D call TRBD1 (5 bases). The germline CDR1 and CDR2 sequences are SGHTA and FQGTGA. The CDR3 runs to 15 residues. V was clipped by 5 bases and J by 8 bases, with 19 bases between them. The CDR3 here is CASSETARSRDEQFF. Here the CDR3 DNA reads TGTGCCAGCAGCGAGACGGCTAGGAGCAGGGATGAGCAGTTCTTC.

V and J are TRBV7-9 and TRBJ2-2; no reliable D call. V gave up 3 bases and J gave up 3 bases, with 5 bases separating them. This CDR3 contains 13 residues. CDR1 and CDR2 (germline): SEHNR, FQNEAQ (reference sequence). The chain's CDR3 is CASSLWDTGELFF. For the CDR3, the DNA is TGTGCCAGCAGCTTGTGGGACACCGGGGAGCTGTTTTTT.

V and J are TRBV20-1 and TRBJ2-5, with 9 bases that match TRBD2. TRBJ2-7 explains the end of the DNA better; the J call may be wrong. This CDR3 spans 15 amino acids. Germline assignment: CDR1 DFQATT and CDR2 SNEGSKA (reference sequence). For the CDR3, the DNA is TGCAGTGCTAGAGATATGGTAGCGGGAGACAACGAGCAGTACTTC. It codes for CSARDMVAGDNEQYF.

The chain is built from TRBV10-3 and TRBJ2-1, with D possibly TRBD2 on 6 matching bases. The V end lost 8 bases, the J end lost 8 bases, and 13 bases lay between the germline ends. The CDR3 loop spans 12 amino acids. Germline CDR1 reads ENHRY; CDR2 reads SYGVKD. CDR3 sequence reads: CAIGGLYDEQFF. The CDR3 nucleotides read TGTGCCATCGGGGGACTTTACGATGAGCAGTTCTTC.

This clonotype has just one count. The chain is built from TRBV20-1 and TRBJ2-7; a weak D match, TRBD1 (7 bases). The CDR3 loop spans 14 amino acids. Germline V gene lookup returns CDR1 DFQATT and CDR2 SNEGSKA (reference sequence). Trimming removed 2 bases from V and 5 bases from J, with 16 bases in between. CDR3 sequence: CSARHYRGGNEQYF. DNA for the CDR3: TGCAGTGCTAGACACTACAGGGGAGGCAACGAGCAGTACTTC.

This clonotype was picked up a small number of times. This sequence joins TRBV18 and TRBJ2-3, with D unclear. Germline V CDR1 and CDR2: KGHSH, LQKENI. The V gene lost 5 bases and the J gene lost 1 base, with 16 bases spanning the gap. The CDR3 is 16 amino acids. The chain's CDR3 is CASSTLMPAGTDTQYF. DNA for the CDR3: TGTGCCAGCTCAACCCTAATGCCGGCAGGCACAGATACGCAGTATTTT.

This clonotype showed up just once. The chain uses TRBV9 and TRBJ2-3; no firm D call. The germline V gene has CDR1 SGDLS and CDR2 YYNGEE. This CDR3 has 15 residues. V shed 4 bases and J shed 1 base, with 13 bases lying between them. CDR3 sequence: CASSITGWGTDTQYF. CDR3 sequence (DNA): TGTGCCAGCAGCATAACCGGTTGGGGCACAGATACGCAGTATTTT.

V usage is TRBV5-1 and J usage is TRBJ2-4; 12 bases line up with TRBD2. The CDR3 runs to 17 residues. V shed 0 bases and J 3 bases; nucleotides not matched to a gene: 4. Looked up from germline, CDR1 is SGHRS and CDR2 is YFSETQ. The CDR3 reads CASSLGLAGVFKNIQYF. CDR3 coding DNA: TGCGCCAGCAGCTTGGGACTAGCGGGAGTCTTCAAAAACATTCAGTACTTC.

This clonotype was seen once. The junction differs from germline at one of its ends, possibly a read error. This sequence joins TRBV4-1 and TRBJ2-1; D unresolved. Germline V gene data show CDR1 as MGHRA and CDR2 as YSYEKL. The CDR3 is made up of 16 amino acids. The CDR3: CANSQFLESSYNEQFF. CDR3 coding DNA: TGCGCCAACAGCCAATTCTTGGAGAGCTCCTACAATGAGCAGTTCTTC.

The chain recombines TRBV6-6 with TRBJ2-7; 7 bases line up with TRBD1. Germline-derived CDR1 and CDR2 are MNHNY and SVGAGI (reference sequence). Trimming removed 5 bases from V and 0 bases from J; junction bases left unmatched: 13. There are 17 residues in the CDR3. Here the CDR3 DNA reads TGTGCCAGCAGTCCCAACATTGGAGCAGGGGGCTCCTACGAGCAGTACTTC. Protein sequence: CASSPNIGAGGSYEQYF.

The chain uses TRBV6-2 or TRBV6-3 and TRBJ1-2; no clear D gene. Trimming pared 4 bases from V and 2 bases from J, leaving 8 bases between. In germline, CDR1 is MNHEY, CDR2 SVGEGT. The CDR3 covers 13 residues. The CDR3 is CASSWTGNYGYTF. CDR3 sequence (DNA): TGTGCCAGCAGTTGGACGGGAAACTATGGCTACACCTTC.

This sequence joins TRBV29-1 and TRBJ2-4; possible D gene TRBD2, 6 bases. The CDR3 extends over 16 amino acids. CDR1 is SQVTM and CDR2 is ANQGSEA in the germline V gene. V was cut by 6 bases and J by 3 bases, with 21 bases left in between. This CDR3 is CSVRDPGREDKNIQYF. In nucleotides, the CDR3 is TGCAGCGTCCGCGACCCAGGCAGGGAGGACAAAAACATTCAGTACTTC.

The V call is TRBV5-1, the J call TRBJ2-7, with 8 bases aligning to TRBD2. Germline lookup yields CDR1 SGHRS and CDR2 YFSETQ. With V trimmed by 4 bases and J by 5 bases, 17 bases remained unmatched. The CDR3 runs to 17 residues. DNA of the CDR3: TGCGCCAGCAGCCACGACGCTTATCGGGGGGGCACGGACGAGCAGTACTTC. This translates into CASSHDAYRGGTDEQYF.

This chain uses TRBV20-1 with TRBJ1-2; TRBD1 might be the D (6 bases). This CDR3 is 11 amino acids long. Germline lookup yields CDR1 DFQATT and CDR2 SNEGSKA (reference sequence). Trimming stripped 7 bases from V and 4 bases from J, with 10 bases between. CDR3 DNA: TGCAGTGTGGGGGCTTGCTATGGCTACACCTTC. Protein sequence: CSVGACYGYTF.